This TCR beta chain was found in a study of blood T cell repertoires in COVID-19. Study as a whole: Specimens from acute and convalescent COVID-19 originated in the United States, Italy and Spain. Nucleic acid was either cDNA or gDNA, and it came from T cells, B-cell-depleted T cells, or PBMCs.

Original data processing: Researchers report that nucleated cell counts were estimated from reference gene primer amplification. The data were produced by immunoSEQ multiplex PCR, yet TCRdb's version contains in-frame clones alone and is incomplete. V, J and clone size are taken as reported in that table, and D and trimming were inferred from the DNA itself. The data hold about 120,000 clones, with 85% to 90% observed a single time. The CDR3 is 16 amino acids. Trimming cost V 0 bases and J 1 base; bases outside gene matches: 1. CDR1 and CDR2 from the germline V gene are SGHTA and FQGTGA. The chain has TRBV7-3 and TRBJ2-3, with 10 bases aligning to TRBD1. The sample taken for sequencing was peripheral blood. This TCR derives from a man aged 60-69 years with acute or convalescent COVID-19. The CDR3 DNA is TGTGCCAGCAGCTTAACCGGGACAGGGGGCACAGATACGCAGTATTTT. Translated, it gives CASSLTGTGGTDTQYF.